The sequence of this TCR beta chain was determined in a study of T cell clonotyping in hematopoietic cell transplantation. Findings of the study overall: No sorting was done, leaving CD4 and CD8 contributions mixed. Recipient TCR diversity dropped after transplant; expanded clonotypes rose from day 30 to 180.

Comment on this clone: What it binds is not known.

V lost 6 bases, J lost 2 bases, and 13 bases lay in between. The germline V gene has CDR1 SGHAT and CDR2 FQNNGV. The CDR3 has 14 amino acids. TCRdb's table, derived via immunoSEQ multiplex PCR, lists solely in-frame clones and lacks some. Of roughly 8,000 clones in the sample, roughly 76% were seen once. Samples: about 28 days before transplant, then days 30, 100 and 180 after. The chain carries TRBV11-2 and TRBJ1-2, with D uncertain. The clonotype originates from a female patient between 50 and 60 years old who had an allogeneic stem cell transplant from an unrelated donor, so the T cells may come from the graft donor. Some clones in this sample may be carry-over from other donors' samples. Material: peripheral blood mononuclear cells, obtained 180 days after allogeneic stem cell transplant. In nucleotides, the CDR3 is TGTGCCAGCAGGAAAATACGGGGAAACTATGGCTACACCTTC. This translates into CASRKIRGNYGYTF.